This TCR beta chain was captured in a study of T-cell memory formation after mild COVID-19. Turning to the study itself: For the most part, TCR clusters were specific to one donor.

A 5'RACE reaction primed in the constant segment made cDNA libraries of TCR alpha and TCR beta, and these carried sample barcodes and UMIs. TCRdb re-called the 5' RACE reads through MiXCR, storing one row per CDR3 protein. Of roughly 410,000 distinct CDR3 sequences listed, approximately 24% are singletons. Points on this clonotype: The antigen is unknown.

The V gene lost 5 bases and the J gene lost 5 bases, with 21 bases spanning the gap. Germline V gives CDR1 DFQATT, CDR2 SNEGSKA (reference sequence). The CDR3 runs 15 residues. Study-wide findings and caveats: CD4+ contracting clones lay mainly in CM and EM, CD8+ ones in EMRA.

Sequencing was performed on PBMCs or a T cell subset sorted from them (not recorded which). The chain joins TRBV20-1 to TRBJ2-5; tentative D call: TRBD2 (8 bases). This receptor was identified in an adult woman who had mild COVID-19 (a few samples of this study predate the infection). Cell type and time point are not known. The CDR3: CSARTSRGAWETQYF. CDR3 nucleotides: TGCAGTGCTCGGACTAGCAGGGGGGCCTGGGAGACCCAGTACTTC.